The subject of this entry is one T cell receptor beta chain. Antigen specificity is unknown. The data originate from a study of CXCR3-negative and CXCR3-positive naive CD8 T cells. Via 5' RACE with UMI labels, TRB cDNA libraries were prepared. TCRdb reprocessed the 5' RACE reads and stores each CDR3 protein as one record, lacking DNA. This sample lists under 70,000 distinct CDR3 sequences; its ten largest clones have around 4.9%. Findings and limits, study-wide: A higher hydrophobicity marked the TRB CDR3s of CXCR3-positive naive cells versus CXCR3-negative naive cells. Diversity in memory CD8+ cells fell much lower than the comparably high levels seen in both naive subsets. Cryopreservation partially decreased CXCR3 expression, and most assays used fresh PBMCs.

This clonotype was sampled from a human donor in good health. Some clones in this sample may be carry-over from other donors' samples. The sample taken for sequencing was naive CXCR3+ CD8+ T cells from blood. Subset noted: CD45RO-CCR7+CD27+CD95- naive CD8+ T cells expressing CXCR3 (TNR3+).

CDR3 loop: CASSFTGTGDYEQFF. J is TRBJ2-1 and V is TRBV27; TCRdb picks TRBD1, but there is no DNA to check that call. The germline V gene encodes CDR1 MNHEY and CDR2 SMNVEV (reference sequence). The CDR3 contains 15 residues.